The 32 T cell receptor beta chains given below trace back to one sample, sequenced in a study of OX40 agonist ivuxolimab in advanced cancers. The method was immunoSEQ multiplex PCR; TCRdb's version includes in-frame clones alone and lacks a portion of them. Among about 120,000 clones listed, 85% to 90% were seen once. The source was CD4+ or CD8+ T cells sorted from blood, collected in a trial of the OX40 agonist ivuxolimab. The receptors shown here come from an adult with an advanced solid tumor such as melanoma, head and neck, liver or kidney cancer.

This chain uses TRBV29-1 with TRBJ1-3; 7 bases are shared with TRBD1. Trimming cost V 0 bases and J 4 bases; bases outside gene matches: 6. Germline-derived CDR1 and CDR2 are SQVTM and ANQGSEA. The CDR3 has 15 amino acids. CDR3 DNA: TGCAGCGTTGAAGATCTTAGAGGGGGCGGAAACACCATATATTTT. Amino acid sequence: CSVEDLRGGGNTIYF.

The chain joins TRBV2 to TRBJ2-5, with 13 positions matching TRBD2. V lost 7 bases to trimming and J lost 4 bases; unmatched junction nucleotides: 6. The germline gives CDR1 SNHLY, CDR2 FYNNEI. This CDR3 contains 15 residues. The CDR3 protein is CASTARTSGGETQYF. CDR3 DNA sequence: TGTGCCAGCACCGCGCGGACTAGCGGGGGAGAGACCCAGTACTTC.

In DNA form, the CDR3 reads TGTGCCACCAGCAGAGATCCTAGCGGGGAAATTCAGTACTTC. Translating it yields CATSRDPSGEIQYF. The chain is built from TRBV15 and TRBJ2-4; 9 bases map to TRBD2. Germline CDR1 LNHNV, CDR2 YYDKDF (reference sequence). V shed 0 bases, J shed 10 bases, and the junction held 4 bases outside the gene matches. The CDR3 has 14 residues.

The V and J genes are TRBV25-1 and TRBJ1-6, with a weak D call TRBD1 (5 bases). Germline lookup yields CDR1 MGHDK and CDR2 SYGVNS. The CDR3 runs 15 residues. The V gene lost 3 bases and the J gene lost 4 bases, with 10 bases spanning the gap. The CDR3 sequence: CASSEPRVYNSPLHF. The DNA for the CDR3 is TGTGCCAGCAGTGAGCCCAGGGTGTATAATTCACCCCTCCACTTT.

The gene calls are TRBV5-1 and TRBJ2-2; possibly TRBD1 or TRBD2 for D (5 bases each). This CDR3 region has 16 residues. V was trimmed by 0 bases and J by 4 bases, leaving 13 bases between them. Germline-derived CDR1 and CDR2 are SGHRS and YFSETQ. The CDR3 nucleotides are TGCGCCAGCAGCTTGGCCCCGGAGAGGGGCACCGGGGAGCTGTTTTTT. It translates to CASSLAPERGTGELFF.

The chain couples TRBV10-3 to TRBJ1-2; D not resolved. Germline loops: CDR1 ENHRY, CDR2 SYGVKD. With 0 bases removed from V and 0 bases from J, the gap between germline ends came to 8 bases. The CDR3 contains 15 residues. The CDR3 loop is CAISESSVPNYGYTF. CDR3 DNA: TGTGCCATCAGTGAGTCATCCGTCCCTAACTATGGCTACACCTTC.

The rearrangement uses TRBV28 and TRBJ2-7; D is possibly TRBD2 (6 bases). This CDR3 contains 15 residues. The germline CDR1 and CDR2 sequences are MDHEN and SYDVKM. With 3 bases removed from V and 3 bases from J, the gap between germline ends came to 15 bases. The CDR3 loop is CASSLSSGGNYEQYF. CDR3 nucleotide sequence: TGTGCCAGCAGTTTGTCGTCCGGGGGAAACTACGAGCAGTACTTC. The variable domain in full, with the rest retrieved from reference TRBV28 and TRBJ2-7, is DVKVTQSSRYLVKRTGEKVFLECVQDMDHENMFWYRQDPGLGLRLIYFSYDVKMKEKGDIPEGYSVSREKKERFSLILESASTNQTSMYLCASSLSSGGNYEQYFGPGTRLTVT.

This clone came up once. The CDR3 DNA follows: TGCAGCGTTGAGGAGCCGGGACTCCTGAACACTGAAGCTTTCTTT. Residues: CSVEEPGLLNTEAFF. The chain has TRBV29-1 and TRBJ1-1; tentative D call: TRBD1 (5 bases). The V and J ends lost 3 bases and 0 bases respectively, with 14 bases between them. The CDR3 has 15 amino acids. From germline, CDR1 is SQVTM and CDR2 ANQGSEA.

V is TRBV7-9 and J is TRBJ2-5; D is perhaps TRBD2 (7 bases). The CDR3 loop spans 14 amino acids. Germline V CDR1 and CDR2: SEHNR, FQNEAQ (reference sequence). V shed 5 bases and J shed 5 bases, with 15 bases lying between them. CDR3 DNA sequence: TGTGCCAGCAGCCCCCTAGGGGGGGCGGAGACCCAGTACTTC. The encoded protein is CASSPLGGAETQYF.

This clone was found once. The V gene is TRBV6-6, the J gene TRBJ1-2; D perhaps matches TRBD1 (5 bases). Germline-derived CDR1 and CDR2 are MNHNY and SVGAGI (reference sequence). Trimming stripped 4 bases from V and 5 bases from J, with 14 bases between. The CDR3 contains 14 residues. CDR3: CASSSQGAQYGYTF. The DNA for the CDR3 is TGTGCCAGCAGTTCTCAGGGAGCCCAATATGGCTACACCTTC.

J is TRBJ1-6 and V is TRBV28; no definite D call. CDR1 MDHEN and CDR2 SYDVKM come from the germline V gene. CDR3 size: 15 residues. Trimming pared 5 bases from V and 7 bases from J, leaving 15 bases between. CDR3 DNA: TGTGCCAGCAGTCAACCCCCGGGTCCCAATTCACCCCTCCACTTT. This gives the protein CASSQPPGPNSPLHF.

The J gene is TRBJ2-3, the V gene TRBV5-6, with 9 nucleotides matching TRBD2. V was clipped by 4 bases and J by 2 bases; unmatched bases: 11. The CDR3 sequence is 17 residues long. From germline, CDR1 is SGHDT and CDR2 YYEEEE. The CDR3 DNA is TGTGCCAGCAGCATCCCGACTGGCGGGGGGGTCACAGATACGCAGTATTTT. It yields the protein CASSIPTGGGVTDTQYF.

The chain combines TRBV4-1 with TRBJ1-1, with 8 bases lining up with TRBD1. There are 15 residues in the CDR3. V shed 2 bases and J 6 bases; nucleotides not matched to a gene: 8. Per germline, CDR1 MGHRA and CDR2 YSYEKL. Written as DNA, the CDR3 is TGCGCCAGCAGCCAACACAGGACAGGGAAGGCTGAAGCTTTCTTT. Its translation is CASSQHRTGKAEAFF.

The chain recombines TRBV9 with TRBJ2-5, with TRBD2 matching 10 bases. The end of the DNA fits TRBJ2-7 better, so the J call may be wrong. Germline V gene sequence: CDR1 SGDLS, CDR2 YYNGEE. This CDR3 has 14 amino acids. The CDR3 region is CASSVGTSGYEQYF. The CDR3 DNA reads TGTGCCAGCAGCGTAGGGACTAGCGGCTACGAGCAGTACTTC.

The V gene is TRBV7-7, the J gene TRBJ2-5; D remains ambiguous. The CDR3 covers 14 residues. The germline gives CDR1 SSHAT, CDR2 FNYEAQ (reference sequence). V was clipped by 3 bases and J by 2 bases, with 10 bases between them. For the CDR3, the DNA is TGTGCCAGCAGCTTTCGGCAGATTCAAGAGACCCAGTACTTC. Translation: CASSFRQIQETQYF.

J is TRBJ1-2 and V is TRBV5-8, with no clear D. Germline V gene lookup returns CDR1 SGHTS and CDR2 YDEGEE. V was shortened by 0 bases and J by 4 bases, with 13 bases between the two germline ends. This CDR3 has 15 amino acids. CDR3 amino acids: CASSLEGSPFYGYTF. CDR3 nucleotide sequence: TGTGCCAGCAGCTTGGAGGGCAGCCCATTCTATGGCTACACCTTC. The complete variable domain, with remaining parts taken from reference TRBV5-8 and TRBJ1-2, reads EAGVTQSPTHLIKTRGQQATLRCSPISGHTSVYWYQQALGLGLQFLLWYDEGEERNRGNFPPRFSGRQFPNYSSELNVNALELEDSALYLCASSLEGSPFYGYTFGSGTRLTVV.

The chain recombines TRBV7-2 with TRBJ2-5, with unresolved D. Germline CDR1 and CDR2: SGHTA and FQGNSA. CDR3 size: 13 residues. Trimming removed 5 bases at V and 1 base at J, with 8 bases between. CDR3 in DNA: TGTGCCAGCAGCCCAAATACCCAAGAGACCCAGTACTTC. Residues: CASSPNTQETQYF.

The CDR3 loop is CASSPRQTYTDTQYF. The DNA for the CDR3 is TGTGCCAGCAGCCCAAGACAGACGTACACAGATACGCAGTATTTT. The rearrangement links TRBV14 to TRBJ2-3; possibly TRBD1 for D (5 bases). Germline V gene lookup returns CDR1 SGHDN and CDR2 FVKESK. The CDR3 runs 15 residues. Deletions cut 4 bases from V and 2 bases from J, with 13 bases between. The full variable domain, completed using reference TRBV14 and TRBJ2-3, is EAGVTQFPSHSVIEKGQTVTLRCDPISGHDNLYWYRRVMGKEIKFLLHFVKESKQDESGMPNNRFLAERTGGTYSTLKVQPAELEDSGVYFCASSPRQTYTDTQYFGPGTRLTVL.

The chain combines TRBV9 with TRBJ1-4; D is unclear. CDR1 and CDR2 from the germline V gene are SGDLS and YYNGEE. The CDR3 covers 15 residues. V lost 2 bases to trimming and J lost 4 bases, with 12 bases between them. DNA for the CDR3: TGTGCCAGCAGCGTTTGGGGAGGAGTTAATGAAAAACTGTTTTTT. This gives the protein CASSVWGGVNEKLFF.

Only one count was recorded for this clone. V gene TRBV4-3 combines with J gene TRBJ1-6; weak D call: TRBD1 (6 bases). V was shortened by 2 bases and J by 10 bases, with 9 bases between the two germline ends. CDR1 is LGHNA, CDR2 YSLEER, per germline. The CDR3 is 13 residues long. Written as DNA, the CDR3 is TGCGCCAGCAGCCAACAGGGGCAATCACCCCTCCACTTT. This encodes CASSQQGQSPLHF.

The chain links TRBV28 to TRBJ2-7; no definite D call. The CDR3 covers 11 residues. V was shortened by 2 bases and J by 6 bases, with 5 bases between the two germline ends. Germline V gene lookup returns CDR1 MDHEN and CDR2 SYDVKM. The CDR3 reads CASSLASEQYF. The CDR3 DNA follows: TGTGCCAGCAGTTTAGCTAGCGAGCAGTACTTC. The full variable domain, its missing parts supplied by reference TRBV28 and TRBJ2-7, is DVKVTQSSRYLVKRTGEKVFLECVQDMDHENMFWYRQDPGLGLRLIYFSYDVKMKEKGDIPEGYSVSREKKERFSLILESASTNQTSMYLCASSLASEQYFGPGTRLTVT.

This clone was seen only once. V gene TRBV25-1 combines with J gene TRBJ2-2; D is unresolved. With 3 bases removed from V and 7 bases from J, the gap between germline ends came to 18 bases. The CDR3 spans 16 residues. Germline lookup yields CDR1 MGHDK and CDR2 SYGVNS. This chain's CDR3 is CASSDLVANGLGELFF. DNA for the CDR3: TGTGCCAGCAGTGATCTCGTAGCAAACGGCCTCGGGGAGCTGTTTTTT.

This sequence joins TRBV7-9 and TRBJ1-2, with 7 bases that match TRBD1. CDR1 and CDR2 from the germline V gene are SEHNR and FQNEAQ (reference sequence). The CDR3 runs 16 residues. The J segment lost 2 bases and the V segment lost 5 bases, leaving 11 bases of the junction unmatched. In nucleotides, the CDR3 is TGTGCCAGCAGCACTGAGTGGACAGGCGGGAACTATGGCTACACCTTC. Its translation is CASSTEWTGGNYGYTF.

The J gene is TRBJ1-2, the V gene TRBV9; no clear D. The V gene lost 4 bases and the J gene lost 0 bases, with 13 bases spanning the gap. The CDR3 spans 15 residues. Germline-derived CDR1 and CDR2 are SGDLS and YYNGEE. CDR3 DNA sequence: TGTGCCAGCAGCACCCCGGACGGGGCTAACTATGGCTACACCTTC. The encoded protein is CASSTPDGANYGYTF.

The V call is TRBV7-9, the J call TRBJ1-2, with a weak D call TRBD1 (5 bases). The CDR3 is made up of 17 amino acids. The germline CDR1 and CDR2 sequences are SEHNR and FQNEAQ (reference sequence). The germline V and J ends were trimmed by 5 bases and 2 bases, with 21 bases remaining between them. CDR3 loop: CASSPTSLKGSNYGYTF. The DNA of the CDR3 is TGTGCCAGCAGCCCTACCTCGTTGAAGGGGTCGAACTATGGCTACACCTTC.

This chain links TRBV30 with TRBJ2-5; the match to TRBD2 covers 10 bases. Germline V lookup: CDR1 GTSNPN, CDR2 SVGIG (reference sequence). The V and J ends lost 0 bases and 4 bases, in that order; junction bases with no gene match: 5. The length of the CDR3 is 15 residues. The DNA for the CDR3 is TGTGCCTGGAGTGTCTCAGCGGGGGGGCGAGAGACCCAGTACTTC. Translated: CAWSVSAGGRETQYF.

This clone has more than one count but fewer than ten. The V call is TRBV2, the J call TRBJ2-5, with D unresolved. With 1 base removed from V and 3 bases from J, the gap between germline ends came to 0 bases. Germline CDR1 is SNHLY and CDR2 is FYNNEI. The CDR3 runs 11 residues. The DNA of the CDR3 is TGTGCCAGCAGTGAAGAAGAGACCCAGTACTTC. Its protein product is CASSEEETQYF.

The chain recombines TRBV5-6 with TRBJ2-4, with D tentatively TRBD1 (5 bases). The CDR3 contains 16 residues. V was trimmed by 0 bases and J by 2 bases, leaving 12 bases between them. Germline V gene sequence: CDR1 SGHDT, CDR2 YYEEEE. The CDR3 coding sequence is TGTGCCAGCAGCTTGGCCAGGGTTTGGACCAAAAACATTCAGTACTTC. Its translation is CASSLARVWTKNIQYF.

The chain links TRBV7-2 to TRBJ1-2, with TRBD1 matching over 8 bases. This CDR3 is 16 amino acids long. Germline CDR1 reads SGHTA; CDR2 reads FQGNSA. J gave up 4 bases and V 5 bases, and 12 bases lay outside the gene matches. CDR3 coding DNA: TGTGCCAGCAGCAGGACAGGGTGGGACGGGGGCTATGGCTACACCTTC. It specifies CASSRTGWDGGYGYTF.

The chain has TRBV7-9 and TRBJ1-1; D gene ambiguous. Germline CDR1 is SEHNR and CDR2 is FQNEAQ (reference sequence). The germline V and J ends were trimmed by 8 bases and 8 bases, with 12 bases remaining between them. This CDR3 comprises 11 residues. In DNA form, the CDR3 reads TGTGCCAGCTCCATCACGAGGGAAGCTTTCTTT. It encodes CASSITREAFF.

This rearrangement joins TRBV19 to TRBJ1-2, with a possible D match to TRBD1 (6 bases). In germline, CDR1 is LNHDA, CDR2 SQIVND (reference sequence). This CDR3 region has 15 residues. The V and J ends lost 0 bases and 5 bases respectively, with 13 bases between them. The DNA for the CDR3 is TGTGCCAGTAGTATAGAAGCGGGGGCAGAGTATGGCTACACCTTC. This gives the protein CASSIEAGAEYGYTF.

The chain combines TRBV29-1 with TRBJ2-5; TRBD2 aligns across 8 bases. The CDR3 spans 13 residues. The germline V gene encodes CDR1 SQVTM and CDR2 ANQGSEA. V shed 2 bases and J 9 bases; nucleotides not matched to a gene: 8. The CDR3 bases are TGCAGCGTTGAACCAACGGGGGGGATGGCCCAGTACTTC. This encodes CSVEPTGGMAQYF.